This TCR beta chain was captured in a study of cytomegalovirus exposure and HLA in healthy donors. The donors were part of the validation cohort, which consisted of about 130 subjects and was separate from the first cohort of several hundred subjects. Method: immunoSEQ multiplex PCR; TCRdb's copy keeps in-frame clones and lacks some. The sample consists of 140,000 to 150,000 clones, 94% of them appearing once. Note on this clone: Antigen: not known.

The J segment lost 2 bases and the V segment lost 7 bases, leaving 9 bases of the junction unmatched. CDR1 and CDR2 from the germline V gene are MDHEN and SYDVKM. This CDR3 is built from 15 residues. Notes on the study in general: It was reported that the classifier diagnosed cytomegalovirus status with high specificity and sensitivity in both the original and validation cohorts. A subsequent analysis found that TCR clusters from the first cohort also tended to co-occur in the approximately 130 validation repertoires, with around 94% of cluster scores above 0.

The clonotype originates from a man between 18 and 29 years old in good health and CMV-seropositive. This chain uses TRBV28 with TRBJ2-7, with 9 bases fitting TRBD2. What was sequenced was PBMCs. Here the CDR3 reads CASTSGGRVPYEQYF. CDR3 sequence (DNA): TGTGCCAGCACCTCGGGCGGGAGGGTCCCCTACGAGCAGTACTTC.